This T cell receptor beta chain was sequenced during a study of blood T cell repertoires in COVID-19. Across about two dozen US areas, participants ranged in age from 18 to 89 years. Clinical history as reported by participants underpinned cohort assignment. Authors' processing steps: Estimation of nucleated cell counts was performed using reference gene primer amplification. Sequencing was performed with immunoSEQ multiplex PCR; in TCRdb, only in-frame clones are kept and a portion is missing. The V and J calls and the clone size are those of that table, but D and trimming were determined from the DNA. Found here are over 250,000 clones, around 89% of them singletons; the top ten hold approximately 3%. The length of the CDR3 is 18 residues. The germline CDR1 and CDR2 sequences are KGHSH and LQKENI. V lost 4 bases and J lost 6; bases outside the gene matches: 17.

Sample: PBMCs or T cells enriched from blood (not recorded which). The sequence derives from a woman aged 50 to 60 who had recovered from COVID-19. The chain has TRBV18 and TRBJ2-3, with TRBD2 matching over 9 bases. As DNA, the CDR3 is TGTGCCAGCTCACTTCTGGCTCTACCTAGCGGGACCCAGGATACGCAGTATTTT. It yields the protein CASSLLALPSGTQDTQYF.